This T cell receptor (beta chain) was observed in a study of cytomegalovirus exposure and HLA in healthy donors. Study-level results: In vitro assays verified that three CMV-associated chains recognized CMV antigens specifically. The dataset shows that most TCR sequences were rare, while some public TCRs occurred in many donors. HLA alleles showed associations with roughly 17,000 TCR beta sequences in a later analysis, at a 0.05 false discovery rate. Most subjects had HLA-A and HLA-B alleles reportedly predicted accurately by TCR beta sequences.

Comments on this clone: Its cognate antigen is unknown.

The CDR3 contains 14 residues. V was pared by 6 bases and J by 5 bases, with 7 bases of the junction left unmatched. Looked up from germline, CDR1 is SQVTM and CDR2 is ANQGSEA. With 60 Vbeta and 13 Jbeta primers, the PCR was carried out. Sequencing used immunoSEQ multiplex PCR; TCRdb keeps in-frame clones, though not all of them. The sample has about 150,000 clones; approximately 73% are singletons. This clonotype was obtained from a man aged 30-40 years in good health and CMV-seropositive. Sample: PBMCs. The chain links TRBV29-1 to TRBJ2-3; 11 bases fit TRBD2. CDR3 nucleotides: TGCAGCGTGGGGCTAGCGGGAGGAGTAGATACGCAGTATTTT. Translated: CSVGLAGGVDTQYF.